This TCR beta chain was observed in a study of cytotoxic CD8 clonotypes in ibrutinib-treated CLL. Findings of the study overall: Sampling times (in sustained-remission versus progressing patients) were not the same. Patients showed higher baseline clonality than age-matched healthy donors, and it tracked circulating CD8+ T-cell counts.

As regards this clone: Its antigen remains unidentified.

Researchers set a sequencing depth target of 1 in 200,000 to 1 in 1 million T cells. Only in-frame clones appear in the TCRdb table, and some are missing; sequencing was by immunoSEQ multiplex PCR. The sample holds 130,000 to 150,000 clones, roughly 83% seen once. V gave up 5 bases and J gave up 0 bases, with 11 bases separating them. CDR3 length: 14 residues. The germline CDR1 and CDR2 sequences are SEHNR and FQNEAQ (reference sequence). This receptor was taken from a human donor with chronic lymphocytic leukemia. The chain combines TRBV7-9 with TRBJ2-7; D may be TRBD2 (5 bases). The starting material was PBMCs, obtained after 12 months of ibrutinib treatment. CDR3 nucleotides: TGTGCCAGCAGCCCCGACGGGAACTCCTACGAGCAGTACTTC. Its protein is CASSPDGNSYEQYF.